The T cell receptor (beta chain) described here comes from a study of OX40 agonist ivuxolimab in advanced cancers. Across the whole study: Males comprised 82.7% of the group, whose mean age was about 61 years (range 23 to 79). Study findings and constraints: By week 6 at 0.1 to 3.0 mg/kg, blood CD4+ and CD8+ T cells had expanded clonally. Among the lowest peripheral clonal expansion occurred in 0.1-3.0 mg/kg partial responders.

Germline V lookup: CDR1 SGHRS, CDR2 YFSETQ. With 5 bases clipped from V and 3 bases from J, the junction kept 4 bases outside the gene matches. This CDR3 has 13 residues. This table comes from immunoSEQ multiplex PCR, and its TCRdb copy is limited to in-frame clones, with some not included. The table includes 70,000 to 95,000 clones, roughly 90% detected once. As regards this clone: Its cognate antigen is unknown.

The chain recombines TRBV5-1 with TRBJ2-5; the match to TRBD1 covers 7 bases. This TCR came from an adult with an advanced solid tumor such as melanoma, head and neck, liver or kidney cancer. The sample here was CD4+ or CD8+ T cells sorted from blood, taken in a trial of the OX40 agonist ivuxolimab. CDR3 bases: TGCGCCAGCAGAACCGGGACAGAAGAGACCCAGTACTTC. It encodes CASRTGTEETQYF.